The T cell receptor beta chain described here comes from a study of STAT3 mutations in large granular lymphocyte leukemia. About the study: Canonical activating STAT3 mutations were detected in roughly half of the longitudinally sequenced T-LGLL patients. Regarding the study as a whole: Every T-cell large granular lymphocyte leukemia patient had at least one immunodominant TCR beta clonotype. Variable sampling intervals and differing treatment regimens complicated linking therapy response to TCR clonal burden changes.

Only in-frame clones appear in the TCRdb table, and some are missing; sequencing was by immunoSEQ multiplex PCR. The sample carries over 1,500 clones, over 25% recorded once. The CDR3 contains 14 residues. Per germline, CDR1 KGHSH and CDR2 LQKENI. V shed 3 bases and J shed 6 bases, with 14 bases lying between them. A word on this clone: The antigen remains undetermined.

This receptor was identified in a male patient aged 45 to 59 with T-cell large granular lymphocyte leukemia. Some clones in this sample may be carry-over from other donors' samples. This chain joins TRBV18 and TRBJ1-2, with no clear D. Material: peripheral blood mononuclear cells. DNA for the CDR3: TGTGCCAGCTCACCGAGGGCTGATCACGATGGCTACACCTTC. The encoded protein is CASSPRADHDGYTF.